This is a list of T cell receptor beta chains from one sample in a study of response to subunit inactivated influenza vaccine. TCRdb called the RT-PCR reads again in MiXCR, with one record for every CDR3 protein. The sample contains 550,000 to 800,000 distinct CDR3 sequences, 15% to 18% of which appear only once. The sample here was PBMCs from blood, taken roughly 13 days after vaccination. The receptor source for this set is a man between 50 and 59 years old who received an inactivated influenza vaccine. CDR3s include the opening cysteine and the closing phenylalanine or tryptophan. A D gene is named only where the DNA matches it firmly. Not every row has a clone size; where given, it reads once, few, many or a size class.

clone size,J gene,V gene,D gene,CDR3 protein,CDR3 DNA
.,TRBJ1-3,TRBV28,.,CASSLHGRGNTIYF,TGTGCCAGCAGTTTACACGGGCGAGGAAACACCATATATTTT
.,TRBJ2-7,TRBV29-1,TRBD1,CSGGQGDEQYF,TGCAGCGGGGGACAGGGGGACGAGCAGTACTTC
.,TRBJ2-1,TRBV6-5,TRBD2,CASSYSIRSGRGDEQFF,TGTGCCAGCAGTTACTCGATACGTAGCGGGAGGGGCGATGAGCAGTTCTTC
many,TRBJ2-7,TRBV5-5,.,CASSLVLGPYEQYF,TGTGCCAGCAGCTTGGTCCTTGGACCTTACGAGCAGTACTTC
.,TRBJ2-5,TRBV10-3,.,CAIMAGAKETQYF,TGTGCCATCATGGCGGGGGCAAAAGAGACCCAGTACTTC
few,TRBJ2-1,TRBV20-1,TRBD2,CSADQLAGGLLSSYNEQFF,TGCAGTGCTGACCAACTAGCGGGAGGGCTTCTGAGCTCCTACAATGAGCAGTTCTTC
.,TRBJ2-6,TRBV7-9,.,CASSLEILSGANVLTF,TGTGCCAGCAGCTTAGAGATACTCTCTGGGGCCAACGTCCTGACTTTC
.,TRBJ2-3,TRBV20-1,.,CSAHDRSRTDTQYF,TGCAGTGCTCACGACAGGTCCCGCACAGATACGCAGTATTTT
.,TRBJ1-5,TRBV6-2/TRBV6-3,TRBD1,CASSYPTGTAGDQPQHF,TGTGCCAGCAGTTACCCTACTGGGACAGCTGGGGATCAGCCCCAGCATTTT
many,TRBJ1-5,TRBV12-3/TRBV12-4,TRBD1,CASRGQGGSNQPQHF,TGTGCCAGCAGAGGACAGGGAGGCAGCAATCAGCCCCAGCATTTT
.,TRBJ2-3,TRBV27,.,CASSLDSDRTDTQYF,TGTGCCAGCAGTCTCGACTCTGATAGGACAGATACGCAGTATTTT
few,TRBJ2-7,TRBV12-3/TRBV12-4,.,CASSFTGTRGGYEQYF,TGTGCCAGCAGTTTTACCGGGACAAGGGGAGGTTACGAGCAGTACTTC
few,TRBJ2-1,TRBV12-3/TRBV12-4,TRBD2,CASRPSGVIYNEQFF,TGTGCCAGCAGACCTAGCGGGGTGATTTACAATGAGCAGTTCTTC
.,TRBJ2-5,TRBV9,.,CASSVAAGQETQYF,TGTGCCAGCAGCGTAGCGGCAGGGCAAGAGACCCAGTACTTC
few,TRBJ2-3,TRBV20-1,.,CSATGPDSTDTQYF,TGCAGTGCCACCGGGCCGGACAGCACAGATACGCAGTATTTT
.,TRBJ2-2,TRBV3-1,TRBD1,CASSYRTGGNTGELFF,TGTGCCAGCAGCTACCGGACAGGGGGGAACACCGGGGAGCTGTTTTTT
.,TRBJ2-7,TRBV7-2,TRBD2,CASSFARESDEQYF,TGTGCCAGCAGCTTCGCGCGGGAGAGCGACGAGCAGTACTTC
.,TRBJ1-5,TRBV6-2/TRBV6-3,.,CASSYATGMGNNQPQHF,TGTGCCAGCAGTTACGCGACCGGGATGGGGAACAATCAGCCCCAGCATTTT
few,TRBJ2-1,TRBV2,TRBD2,CASRGVRGTSNSEQFF,TGTGCCAGCAGAGGGGTGAGAGGGACTAGCAACAGTGAGCAGTTCTTC
few,TRBJ2-2,TRBV2,.,CASNPLARTGELFF,TGTGCCAGCAACCCTCTAGCTCGCACCGGGGAGCTGTTTTTT
.,TRBJ1-3,TRBV29-1,.,CSVQQGNTIYF,TGCAGCGTCCAACAGGGAAACACCATATATTTT
.,TRBJ2-1,TRBV7-8,TRBD2,CASSQYTGTSDYNEQFF,TGTGCCAGCAGCCAGTATACCGGGACTAGCGACTACAATGAGCAGTTCTTC
.,TRBJ2-7,TRBV14,.,CASSQDFGGYEQYF,TGTGCCAGCAGCCAAGATTTTGGGGGGTACGAGCAGTACTTC
.,TRBJ2-7,TRBV20-1,.,CSASPLRDKTYEQYF,TGCAGTGCTAGTCCATTGCGGGACAAGACCTACGAGCAGTACTTC
many,TRBJ2-7,TRBV14,.,CASSQRNAGTSTYEQYF,TGTGCCAGCAGCCAACGCAATGCCGGGACATCTACCTACGAGCAGTACTTC
many,TRBJ2-3,TRBV5-1,TRBD2,CASSTAGGTDTQYF,TGCGCCAGCAGCACAGCGGGGGGCACAGATACGCAGTATTTT
few,TRBJ2-7,TRBV7-9,.,CASSTDLLGQYF,TGTGCCAGCAGCACAGACTTACTGGGGCAGTACTTC
.,TRBJ2-3,TRBV2,TRBD2,CASSEAWTSGGRTDTQYF,TGTGCCAGCAGTGAAGCTTGGACTAGCGGGGGGCGCACAGATACGCAGTATTTT
few,TRBJ2-7,TRBV6-5,.,CASSLGVRSYEQYF,TGTGCCAGCAGTTTAGGTGTTAGGTCCTACGAGCAGTACTTC
.,TRBJ2-2,TRBV24-1,TRBD2,CATSDFGVKGLAPGELFF,TGTGCCACCAGTGATTTCGGAGTGAAGGGACTAGCGCCCGGGGAGCTGTTTTTT
.,TRBJ1-1,TRBV27,.,CASNPGVRDTEAFF,TGTGCCAGCAACCCGGGGGTGAGGGACACTGAAGCTTTCTTT
.,TRBJ2-7,TRBV6-2/TRBV6-3,TRBD1,CASSYTGQGFWYEQYF,TGTGCCAGCAGTTACACCGGACAGGGGTTTTGGTACGAGCAGTACTTC
.,TRBJ2-1,TRBV5-1,.,CASSLRGESSYNEQFF,TGCGCCAGCAGCTTAAGGGGGGAATCCTCCTACAATGAGCAGTTCTTC
.,TRBJ2-1,TRBV4-2,TRBD2,CASSPREGYNEQFF,TGTGCCAGCAGCCCCCGGGAGGGTTACAATGAGCAGTTCTTC
few,TRBJ2-1,TRBV5-1,.,CASKGAVSSYNEQFF,TGCGCCAGCAAGGGAGCGGTGAGCTCCTACAATGAGCAGTTCTTC
many,TRBJ2-5,TRBV7-3,.,CASSLTGAGETQYF,TGTGCCAGCAGCTTAACAGGGGCAGGAGAGACCCAGTACTTC
.,TRBJ2-2,TRBV10-3,.,CAIKGQELNIAGELFF,TGTGCCATCAAGGGGCAGGAACTCAATATTGCCGGGGAGCTGTTTTTT
few,TRBJ1-1,TRBV7-2,TRBD1,CASSPLGQGHTEAFF,TGTGCCAGCAGCCCTTTGGGACAGGGGCACACTGAAGCTTTCTTT
few,TRBJ2-3,TRBV7-2,.,CASRPGVDTQYF,TGTGCCAGCAGACCAGGGGTGGATACGCAGTATTTT
many,TRBJ2-3,TRBV12-3/TRBV12-4,.,CASSLGSGDTQYF,TGCGCCAGCAGCTTGGGGAGTGGAGATACGCAGTATTTT
.,TRBJ2-5,TRBV15,.,CATSRGFMETQYF,TGTGCCACCAGCAGGGGTTTCATGGAGACCCAGTACTTC
.,TRBJ2-7,TRBV5-5,TRBD1,CASSFEVATGVFEQYF,TGTGCCAGCAGCTTCGAAGTCGCGACAGGGGTGTTCGAGCAGTACTTC
.,TRBJ1-2,TRBV28,.,CASSLRGALANYGYTF,TGTGCCAGCAGTTTACGTGGGGCGTTAGCTAACTATGGCTACACCTTC
.,TRBJ1-1,TRBV6-1,.,CASQVGGFLNTEAFF,TGTGCCAGCCAAGTGGGCGGATTTTTGAACACTGAAGCTTTCTTT
few,TRBJ2-1,TRBV5-1,.,CASRDSGVYNEQFF,TGCGCCAGCAGAGACAGTGGGGTATACAATGAGCAGTTCTTC
few,TRBJ2-6,TRBV5-1,.,CASSLGQMNSGANVLTF,TGCGCCAGCAGCTTGGGACAGATGAACTCTGGGGCCAACGTCCTGACTTTC
.,TRBJ2-7,TRBV20-1,TRBD2,CSARGGGGGAYEQYF,TGCAGTGCTAGAGGTGGTGGGGGAGGGGCCTACGAGCAGTACTTC
.,TRBJ2-5,TRBV6-2/TRBV6-3,TRBD2,CASSYGTSGSLETQYF,TGTGCCAGCAGTTACGGGACTAGCGGGAGTCTCGAGACCCAGTACTTC
few,TRBJ2-2,TRBV9,.,CASSVGHGLRGANTGELFF,TGTGCCAGCAGCGTAGGACACGGACTACGCGGGGCGAACACCGGGGAGCTGTTTTTT
few,TRBJ1-2,TRBV12-3/TRBV12-4,.,CASSSVGRDGYTF,TGTGCCAGCAGTTCCGTCGGGAGGGATGGCTACACCTTC
few,TRBJ1-6,TRBV20-1,TRBD1,CSARHITGTGGSSYNSPLHF,TGCAGTGCTAGACATATCACCGGGACAGGGGGAAGCTCCTATAATTCACCCCTCCACTTT
few,TRBJ2-2,TRBV12-3/TRBV12-4,TRBD1,CASSLPGTVNTGELFF,TGTGCCAGCAGTCTACCCGGGACAGTAAACACCGGGGAGCTGTTTTTT
.,TRBJ2-7,TRBV30,.,CAWRRPGTDISYEQYF,TGTGCCTGGAGACGCCCCGGGACGGATATATCTTACGAGCAGTACTTC
.,TRBJ1-6,TRBV4-1,TRBD1,CASSQARQGASSYNSPLHF,TGCGCCAGCAGCCAAGCGAGGCAGGGGGCAAGCTCCTATAATTCACCCCTCCACTTT
few,TRBJ2-2,TRBV28,TRBD2,CASGRSGRNGGELFF,TGTGCCAGCGGTCGCAGCGGGAGGAACGGCGGGGAGCTGTTTTTT
.,TRBJ2-7,TRBV6-5,.,CASSYIGTAYEQYF,TGTGCCAGCAGTTACATAGGGACCGCCTACGAGCAGTACTTC
.,TRBJ2-3,TRBV4-2,.,CASSQQASTDTQYF,TGTGCCAGCAGCCAACAAGCTAGCACAGATACGCAGTATTTT
many,TRBJ2-5,TRBV12-3/TRBV12-4,TRBD2,CASSPGTSGETQYF,TGTGCCAGCAGTCCAGGGACTAGCGGGGAGACCCAGTACTTC